The 29 T cell receptor beta chains below were found in one sample sequenced in a study of identical twins. A single record per CDR3 protein comes from TCRdb applying MiXCR to the 5' RACE reads. The profile shows about 530,000 distinct CDR3 sequences, about 20% of them singletons. The same data also went into a second study, on yellow fever vaccine responses in identical twins.

Sequenced: CD4+ T cells sorted from blood. These receptor sequences come from a young woman in good health.

This clonotype was found many times. This chain uses TRBV28 with TRBJ2-5; the D gene is possibly TRBD2 (6 bases). The germline CDR1 and CDR2 sequences are MDHEN and SYDVKM. The V end lost 4 bases, the J end lost 3 bases, and 15 bases lay between the germline ends. The CDR3 contains 15 residues. The CDR3 region has the DNA TGTGCCAGCAGTTCACAGTGGGCTAGCGAAGAGACCCAGTACTTC. It encodes CASSSQWASEETQYF.

This clonotype was counted at least ten times. The chain is built from TRBV12-3 or TRBV12-4 and TRBJ2-7; D not certain. CDR3 length: 11 residues. Trimming took 5 bases from V and 4 from J, leaving 6 bases between them. The CDR3 is CASSLGYEQYF. Written as DNA, the CDR3 is TGTGCCAGCAGTCTGGGGTACGAGCAGTACTTC.

This chain uses TRBV15 with TRBJ1-1; TRBD1 is a possible D gene (5 bases). V shed 0 bases and J shed 6 bases, with 14 bases lying between them. The CDR3 is 15 amino acids. CDR1 is LNHNV and CDR2 is YYDKDF in the germline V gene (reference sequence). The CDR3 spells CATSRDSRVGPEAFF. CDR3 nucleotide sequence: TGTGCCACCAGCAGAGATAGCAGGGTGGGCCCTGAAGCTTTCTTT.

This clonotype was detected a few times. The chain recombines TRBV7-8 with TRBJ2-7; 9 nucleotides line up with TRBD1. V shed 8 bases and J 6 bases; nucleotides not matched to a gene: 11. The CDR3 covers 14 residues. CDR1 SGHVS and CDR2 FQNEAQ come from the germline V gene. CDR3 in amino acids: CASQRDRARSEQYF. The CDR3 DNA is TGTGCCAGCCAACGGGACAGGGCGAGGAGCGAGCAGTACTTC.

The V gene is TRBV7-6, the J gene TRBJ2-4; D is tentatively TRBD1 or TRBD2 (5 bases each). There are 14 residues in the CDR3. CDR1 SGHVS and CDR2 FNYEAQ come from the germline V gene. Between the trimmed V and J ends, which lost 5 bases and 8 bases, there was a span of 16 bases. The CDR3, as DNA: TGTGCCAGCAGCCAAATCGAGGGGTCGGACATTCAGTACTTC. Its protein is CASSQIEGSDIQYF.

V gene TRBV20-1 combines with J gene TRBJ2-3; D unclear. CDR1 and CDR2 from the germline V gene are DFQATT and SNEGSKA (reference sequence). V gave up 6 bases and J gave up 2 bases, with 18 bases separating them. The CDR3 length is 15 residues. The CDR3 bases are TGCAGTGCCAACCTAGGTGGCGGAATCACAGATACGCAGTATTTT. Protein: CSANLGGGITDTQYF.

There are a few counts of this clonotype. This chain uses TRBV7-9 with TRBJ2-7; D is unresolved. The V gene lost 4 bases and the J gene lost 1 base, with 8 bases spanning the gap. CDR1 is SEHNR and CDR2 is FQNEAQ in the germline V gene (reference sequence). CDR3 length: 13 amino acids. CDR3 in amino acids: CASSSQDSYEQYF. The CDR3 region has the DNA TGTGCCAGCAGCTCCCAGGATTCCTACGAGCAGTACTTC.

The V gene is TRBV20-1, the J gene TRBJ1-1, with unresolved D. Germline lookup yields CDR1 DFQATT and CDR2 SNEGSKA (reference sequence). Between the trimmed V and J ends, which lost 1 base and 7 bases, there was a span of 10 bases. CDR3 length: 12 residues. In DNA, the CDR3 is TGCAGTGCTAGAGGCGGGGTGGATGAAGCTTTCTTT. Its translation: CSARGGVDEAFF.

This clonotype appeared a few times. This chain connects TRBV28 to TRBJ2-6, with 7 bases aligning to TRBD1. J was trimmed by 0 bases and V by 4 bases; bases with no gene match: 15. Germline-derived CDR1 and CDR2 are MDHEN and SYDVKM. This CDR3 has 20 residues. The CDR3 DNA sequence: TGTGCCAGCAGTTACGCCCTACGATGGGACAGAGACTCTGGGGCCAACGTCCTGACTTTC. This translates into CASSYALRWDRDSGANVLTF.

This clonotype has more than one count but fewer than ten. This sequence joins TRBV6-1 and TRBJ2-7; the match to TRBD2 covers 8 bases. Per the germline V gene, CDR1 is MNHNS and CDR2 is SASEGT. The length of the CDR3 is 13 residues. V was pared by 8 bases and J by 3 bases, with 6 bases of the junction left unmatched. As DNA, the CDR3 is TGTGCCAGCTCGGCCGGGGGGGGCTACGAGCAGTACTTC. It is translated as CASSAGGGYEQYF.

The gene calls are TRBV28 and TRBJ2-2, with TRBD2 as a possible D gene (6 bases). The length of the CDR3 is 12 residues. Germline CDR1 reads MDHEN; CDR2 reads SYDVKM. Trimming shortened V by 11 bases and J by 3 bases, and 10 bases separated the two germline ends. In DNA, the CDR3 is TGTGCCTCCTGGGACTACACCGGGGAGCTGTTTTTT. The encoded protein is CASWDYTGELFF.

This clonotype was picked up a small number of times. J is TRBJ2-2 and V is TRBV7-9; D is unresolved. CDR3 length: 14 residues. Trimming pared 7 bases from V and 0 bases from J, leaving 9 bases between. Germline V gene sequence: CDR1 SEHNR, CDR2 FQNEAQ (reference sequence). The CDR3 sequence: CASTLDANTGELFF. CDR3 DNA: TGTGCCAGCACCCTCGATGCGAACACCGGGGAGCTGTTTTTT.

The CDR3 region has the DNA TGTGCCACCTTAGGACAGTACACCGGGGAGCTGTTTTTT. Protein: CATLGQYTGELFF. The chain carries TRBV19 and TRBJ2-2, with a weak D call TRBD1 (6 bases). Germline V CDR1 and CDR2: LNHDA, SQIVND (reference sequence). This CDR3 comprises 13 residues. Trimming took 10 bases from V and 3 from J, leaving 12 bases between them. Variable domain in full (rest from reference TRBV19 and TRBJ2-2): DGGITQSPKYLFRKEGQNVTLSCEQNLNHDAMYWYRQDPGQGLRLIYYSQIVNDFQKGDIAEGYSVSREKKESFPLTVTSAQKNPTAFYLCATLGQYTGELFFGEGSRLTVL.

The V gene is TRBV6-1, the J gene TRBJ2-3, with 7 bases identical to TRBD2. Germline V lookup: CDR1 MNHNS, CDR2 SASEGT. V lost 7 bases to trimming and J lost 6 bases; unmatched junction nucleotides: 19. CDR3 size: 17 residues. The CDR3, as DNA: TGTGCCAGCACGTCCCATCGACTAGCAGCGAGTATCGATACGCAGTATTTT. Its translation is CASTSHRLAASIDTQYF.

V usage is TRBV10-1 and J usage is TRBJ2-1, with D unclear. Trimming removed 0 bases at V and 6 bases at J, with 6 bases between. Looked up from germline, CDR1 is WNHNN and CDR2 is SYGVQD (reference sequence). The length of the CDR3 is 13 residues. In DNA, the CDR3 is TGCGCCAGCAGTGAGTCGATTGGCAATGAGCAGTTCTTC. Amino acids: CASSESIGNEQFF.

In its sample, this clonotype was seen once. This chain joins TRBV10-3 and TRBJ1-1, with D unclear. Germline values: CDR1 ENHRY, CDR2 SYGVKD. Trimming removed 3 bases from V and 1 base from J, with 6 bases in between. This CDR3 region has 13 residues. CDR3 sequence (DNA): TGTGCCATCAGTGACGCCGAGAACACTGAAGCTTTCTTT. It yields the protein CAISDAENTEAFF.

This chain joins TRBV27 and TRBJ2-7, with D possibly called TRBD1 or TRBD2 (6 bases each). Germline CDR1 and CDR2: MNHEY and SMNVEV (reference sequence). V gave up 5 bases and J gave up 3 bases, with 20 bases separating them. The CDR3 is made up of 16 amino acids. Here the CDR3 reads CASSPTGLSVDYEQYF. In nucleotides, the CDR3 is TGTGCCAGCAGTCCGACAGGACTATCGGTGGACTACGAGCAGTACTTC.

This chain joins TRBV7-2 and TRBJ1-2; D is possibly TRBD1 (5 bases). CDR3 length equals 15 residues. With 3 bases removed from V and 4 bases from J, the gap between germline ends came to 15 bases. The germline CDR1 and CDR2 sequences are SGHTA and FQGNSA. The CDR3 is CASSFGGGSGYGYTF. CDR3 DNA: TGTGCCAGCAGCTTCGGCGGGGGTAGCGGCTATGGCTACACCTTC. The variable domain in full, completed from reference TRBV7-2 and TRBJ1-2, reads GAGVSQSPSNKVTEKGKDVELRCDPISGHTALYWYRQSLGQGLEFLIYFQGNSAPDKSGLPSDRFSAERTGGSVSTLTIQRTQQEDSAVYLCASSFGGGSGYGYTFGSGTRLTVV.

V gene TRBV28 combines with J gene TRBJ1-2, with D possibly matching TRBD1 (6 bases). Per germline, CDR1 MDHEN and CDR2 SYDVKM. Between the trimmed V and J ends, which lost 5 bases and 4 bases, there was a span of 14 bases. The CDR3 is 14 residues long. CDR3 bases: TGTGCCAGCAGTCCGCAAGGGGGGGCCTATGGCTACACCTTC. The encoded protein is CASSPQGGAYGYTF.

The V gene is TRBV12-3 or TRBV12-4, the J gene TRBJ2-6; possible D gene TRBD1, 5 bases. V lost 3 bases, J lost 5 bases, and 17 bases lay in between. The CDR3 extends over 17 amino acids. For the CDR3, the DNA is TGTGCCAGCAGTTTGGGGCAGCCGCCCGGAAGGGCCAACGTCCTGACTTTC. It yields the protein CASSLGQPPGRANVLTF.

This clonotype was detected only a few times. CDR3: CASSGQGMSGTGELFF. The CDR3 nucleotides are TGTGCCAGTAGTGGACAGGGGATGAGTGGCACCGGGGAGCTGTTTTTT. The chain recombines TRBV19 with TRBJ2-2; TRBD1 aligns across 9 bases. J lost 4 bases, V lost 5 bases, and 8 bases had no gene match. Germline CDR1 is LNHDA and CDR2 is SQIVND (reference sequence). This CDR3 region has 16 residues.

The chain is built from TRBV28 and TRBJ1-3; possible D gene TRBD1, 5 bases. V was pared by 3 bases and J by 2 bases, with 8 bases between. This CDR3 is 14 amino acids long. The germline V gene encodes CDR1 MDHEN and CDR2 SYDVKM. The CDR3 DNA reads as TGTGCCAGCAGTTTCCCAGGGACTGGAAACACCATATATTTT. Residues: CASSFPGTGNTIYF.

The sample holds a few counts of this clonotype. The rearrangement uses TRBV5-1 and TRBJ1-3; D unclear. This CDR3 comprises 14 residues. Germline values: CDR1 SGHRS, CDR2 YFSETQ. The V end was cut by 4 bases, the J end by 2 bases, with 10 bases between. CDR3 in amino acids: CASSPTWAGNTIYF. In DNA form, the CDR3 reads TGCGCCAGCAGCCCGACTTGGGCTGGAAACACCATATATTTT.

The DNA for the CDR3 is TGTGCCAGCATGGCAGGGGGTATTCCCTACGAGCAGTACTTC. It encodes CASMAGGIPYEQYF. The chain uses TRBV2 and TRBJ2-7; 7 bases fit TRBD1. The V segment lost 7 bases and the J segment 2 bases; nucleotides outside the gene matches: 8. Germline CDR1 is SNHLY and CDR2 is FYNNEI. This CDR3 has 14 amino acids.

In its sample, this clonotype was seen a few times. This rearrangement joins TRBV7-9 to TRBJ1-4; 9 bases fit TRBD1. This CDR3 is 15 amino acids long. From germline, CDR1 is SEHNR and CDR2 FQNEAQ (reference sequence). V trimming: 4 bases; J trimming: 4 bases; junction bases outside the gene matches: 4. In nucleotides, the CDR3 is TGTGCCAGCAGCTCGGTGACAGGGGGTAATGAAAAACTGTTTTTT. It encodes CASSSVTGGNEKLFF.

The chain combines TRBV7-9 with TRBJ2-7; D possibly corresponds to TRBD2 (6 bases). The germline V gene has CDR1 SEHNR and CDR2 FQNEAQ (reference sequence). The CDR3 is made up of 14 amino acids. V was trimmed by 1 base and J by 4 bases, leaving 11 bases between them. The CDR3 coding sequence is TGTGCCAGCAGCTTAGATACTAGCTCATACGAGCAGTACTTC. Amino acid sequence: CASSLDTSSYEQYF.

In this sample, this clonotype turned up a few times. V gene TRBV14 combines with J gene TRBJ2-1, with 12 bases matching TRBD2. V lost 4 bases and J lost 9; bases outside the gene matches: 10. CDR3 size: 16 residues. Germline CDR1 is SGHDN and CDR2 is FVKESK. CDR3 region: CASSPARRLAGVEQFF. CDR3 coding DNA: TGTGCCAGCAGCCCCGCCAGGAGACTAGCGGGGGTTGAGCAGTTCTTC.

This clonotype occurred a few times. The rearrangement uses TRBV4-2 and TRBJ2-1, with 9 nucleotides matching TRBD2. The CDR3 has 17 residues. V dropped 3 bases and J dropped 7; count of bases not matched to a gene: 13. Germline CDR1 LGHNA, CDR2 YNFKEQ. The chain's CDR3 is CASSQAGKASGANEQFF. CDR3 in DNA: TGTGCCAGCAGCCAGGCCGGTAAGGCTAGCGGGGCAAATGAGCAGTTCTTC.

J is TRBJ2-5 and V is TRBV2; 12 nucleotides agree with TRBD2. The CDR3 is 17 amino acids. From germline, CDR1 is SNHLY and CDR2 FYNNEI. Trimming at V came to 3 bases and at J to 4 bases, leaving 9 bases not matched to a gene. The CDR3 sequence: CASSDTSGGLLRETQYF. The CDR3 nucleotides read TGTGCCAGCAGTGATACTAGCGGGGGGCTGCTACGAGAGACCCAGTACTTC.